Below, one T cell receptor beta chain is given with its context. Antigen unknown. PCR used 60 Vbeta primers and 13 Jbeta primers. Repertoires were generated with immunoSEQ multiplex PCR, while TCRdb's copy carries only in-frame clones and drops some. The sample table includes tens of thousands of clones. From germline, CDR1 is SQVTM and CDR2 ANQGSEA. Trimming stripped 5 bases from V and 3 bases from J, with 10 bases between. The CDR3 is made up of 12 amino acids. The data derive from a study of cytomegalovirus exposure and HLA in healthy donors. Study background: HLA-typed donors were the source of approximately 88 million unique TCRs, which an early data release held.

Study-wide points: Within an earlier analysis, most TCR beta V segments proved productive either about 87% or about 30% of the time.

This TCR derives from a woman between 18 and 29 years old in good health and CMV-seronegative. This sequence joins TRBV29-1 and TRBJ1-2, with no clear D. Sample: PBMCs. For the CDR3, the DNA is TGCAGCGTTCGCCGCGCGGACTATGGCTACACCTTC. Encoded protein: CSVRRADYGYTF. Supplemented by reference TRBV29-1 and TRBJ1-2, the full variable domain reads SAVISQKPSRDICQRGTSLTIQCQVDSQVTMMFWYRQQPGQSLTLIATANQGSEATYESGFVIDKFPISRPNLTFSTLTVSNMSPEDSSIYLCSVRRADYGYTFGSGTRLTVV.